Each of the 24 T cell receptor beta chains below was sequenced from the same sample in a study of T-cell reconstitution after alpha-beta-depleted transplantation in children. Unique molecular identifiers featured in how the TCRbeta library was prepared. TCRdb processed the PCR reads anew with MiXCR; each CDR3 protein has one entry. The sample carries a few hundred thousand distinct CDR3 sequences, around an eighth recorded once. The source was PBMCs from the stem cell graft donor, collected from the stem cell graft. The receptors stem from a human donor who donated a stem cell graft to a child with combined immunodeficiency.

This clonotype was detected ten times or more. The chain couples TRBV4-3 to TRBJ2-6; the D is unclear. The CDR3 length is 16 residues. Between the trimmed V and J ends, which lost 0 bases and 4 bases, there was a span of 10 bases. The germline CDR1 and CDR2 sequences are LGHNA and YSLEER. The CDR3 region has the DNA TGCGCCAGCAGCCAAGATACCAGTTCAGGGGCCAACGTCCTGACTTTC. It codes for CASSQDTSSGANVLTF.

The CDR3 here is CASSLLSATGELFF. The CDR3 DNA sequence: TGTGCCAGCAGTTTATTATCCGCCACCGGGGAGCTGTTTTTT. The genes are TRBV12-3 or TRBV12-4 and TRBJ2-2; D call uncertain. V was shortened by 2 bases and J by 4 bases, with 8 bases between the two germline ends. The CDR3 has 14 residues.

This chain uses TRBV25-1 with TRBJ2-5, with D tentatively TRBD1 (6 bases). This CDR3 region has 16 residues. V shed 3 bases and J shed 5 bases, with 19 bases lying between them. Germline V gene lookup returns CDR1 MGHDK and CDR2 SYGVNS. CDR3: CASSDPTRGRVETQYF. In nucleotides, the CDR3 is TGTGCCAGCAGTGACCCCACCAGGGGAAGAGTGGAGACCCAGTACTTC.

This clonotype was seen ten or more times. V gene TRBV6-6 combines with J gene TRBJ2-1; no definite D call. CDR1 MNHNY and CDR2 SVGAGI come from the germline V gene (reference sequence). The CDR3 has 12 residues. The V end lost 0 bases, the J end lost 9 bases, and 6 bases lay between the germline ends. CDR3 sequence (DNA): TGTGCCAGCAGTTACTCGATTGTTGAGCAGTTCTTC. It is translated as CASSYSIVEQFF.

A few counts support this clonotype. This rearrangement joins TRBV24-1 to TRBJ2-2; the D call may be TRBD1 or TRBD2 (6 bases each). The V gene lost 3 bases and the J gene lost 6 bases, with 10 bases spanning the gap. Germline V gene sequence: CDR1 KGHDR, CDR2 SFDVKD. This CDR3 has 14 residues. The CDR3 here is CATSDPRGPGELFF. The CDR3 nucleotides read TGTGCCACCAGTGATCCCCGGGGGCCCGGGGAGCTGTTTTTT.

This clonotype has more than one count but fewer than ten. The V gene is TRBV7-9, the J gene TRBJ2-2; no definite D call. The CDR3 loop spans 14 amino acids. V lost 1 base to trimming and J lost 4 bases, with 7 bases between them. CDR1 and CDR2 from the germline V gene are SEHNR and FQNEAQ (reference sequence). CDR3 coding DNA: TGTGCCAGCAGCTTAGATTTGGGCACCGGGGAGCTGTTTTTT. Amino acids: CASSLDLGTGELFF.

This clonotype has only a few counts. The chain links TRBV24-1 to TRBJ1-5; D is unclear. Germline V lookup: CDR1 KGHDR, CDR2 SFDVKD. V gave up 4 bases and J gave up 0 bases, with 6 bases separating them. The CDR3 loop spans 14 amino acids. The CDR3: CATSDSYSNQPQHF. CDR3 coding DNA: TGTGCCACCAGTGACAGCTATAGCAATCAGCCCCAGCATTTT.

The table lists this clonotype with many counts. The chain uses TRBV11-2 and TRBJ2-7, with 9 nucleotides matching TRBD1. After removal of 1 base from V and 7 bases from J, the junction contained 2 bases not matched to a gene. The CDR3 length is 13 residues. Germline assignment: CDR1 SGHAT and CDR2 FQNNGV. The CDR3 nucleotides are TGTGCCAGCAGCTTAGGACAGGGGGTTGAGCAGTACTTC. Its translation is CASSLGQGVEQYF.

The V call is TRBV10-3, the J call TRBJ2-2, with no clear D. The CDR3 has 16 residues. V dropped 8 bases and J dropped 0 bases, with 16 bases sitting between them. In germline, CDR1 is ENHRY, CDR2 SYGVKD. The CDR3 reads CAILRAGRPNTGELFF. CDR3 DNA sequence: TGTGCCATCCTCCGGGCCGGAAGACCGAACACCGGGGAGCTGTTTTTT.

This clonotype was seen repeatedly, ten times or more. The chain has TRBV30 and TRBJ2-3; TRBD2 aligns across 7 bases. The CDR3 extends over 16 amino acids. The V gene end was trimmed by 0 bases and the J gene end by 0 bases; junction bases not matched to a gene: 6. Germline V gives CDR1 GTSNPN, CDR2 SVGIG (reference sequence). This chain's CDR3 is CAWSVGLAESTDTQYF. CDR3 in DNA: TGTGCCTGGAGTGTGGGGCTAGCGGAAAGCACAGATACGCAGTATTTT.

The chain employs TRBV13 and TRBJ2-7; 9 bases agree with TRBD1. CDR3 size: 15 residues. Unmatched junction bases numbered 8, after V lost 5 bases and J lost 3 bases. Germline loops: CDR1 PRHDT, CDR2 FYEKMQ (reference sequence). CDR3 in DNA: TGTGCCAGCAGCCCCCGGGACAGGGAGAACTACGAGCAGTACTTC. It translates to CASSPRDRENYEQYF. Complete variable domain (other parts from reference TRBV13 and TRBJ2-7): AAGVIQSPRHLIKEKRETATLKCYPIPRHDTVYWYQQGPGQDPQFLISFYEKMQSDKGSIPDRFSAQQFSDYHSELNMSSLELGDSALYFCASSPRDRENYEQYFGPGTRLTVT.

This clonotype occurred many times. J is TRBJ2-3 and V is TRBV5-1; D is unresolved. The CDR3 consists of 15 residues. The germline V and J ends were trimmed by 0 bases and 2 bases, with 10 bases remaining between them. Germline V CDR1 and CDR2: SGHRS, YFSETQ. The CDR3 nucleotides are TGCGCCAGCAGCTTGGACGGACCGGCCACAGATACGCAGTATTTT. Amino acid sequence: CASSLDGPATDTQYF.

In nucleotides, the CDR3 is TGTGCCAGCAGTCCCTCACAGGGGTCACCCCTCCACTTT. It yields the protein CASSPSQGSPLHF. This chain links TRBV12-3 or TRBV12-4 with TRBJ1-6, with 7 bases lining up with TRBD1. CDR3 length equals 13 residues. Trimming removed 5 bases from V and 10 bases from J; junction bases left unmatched: 5.

This clonotype was observed many times. The gene calls are TRBV4-3 and TRBJ2-3; possible D gene TRBD1, 5 bases. Trimming left V 0 bases short and J 2 bases short, with 15 bases between. This CDR3 is built from 17 residues. Germline lookup yields CDR1 LGHNA and CDR2 YSLEER. The CDR3 loop is CASSQDSRLGHTDTQYF. For the CDR3, the DNA is TGCGCCAGCAGCCAAGATTCAAGGTTGGGGCACACAGATACGCAGTATTTT.

In its sample, this clonotype was seen a few times. The V and J genes are TRBV25-1 and TRBJ2-7; 7 positions agree with TRBD1. V gave up 4 bases and J gave up 6 bases; unmatched junction bases: 6. The germline V gene has CDR1 MGHDK and CDR2 SYGVNS. The CDR3 covers 13 residues. The CDR3 bases are TGTGCCAGCAGTGTCGGGACAGCCGGCGAGCAGTACTTC. It is translated as CASSVGTAGEQYF.

This clonotype came up a few times. This chain links TRBV29-1 with TRBJ1-2; D gene ambiguous. The ends were cut back, 4 bases at V and 8 bases at J, with 14 bases in the middle. Germline V gene data show CDR1 as SQVTM and CDR2 as ANQGSEA. The CDR3 totals 12 residues. DNA of the CDR3: TGCAGCGTTGTTGGGCGAGCAGGCGGCTACACCTTC. Translating it yields CSVVGRAGGYTF.

The chain employs TRBV5-1 and TRBJ2-5, with D possibly being TRBD1 or TRBD2 (6 bases each). CDR3 size: 14 residues. V shed 0 bases and J shed 7 bases, with 13 bases lying between them. Germline V gene data show CDR1 as SGHRS and CDR2 as YFSETQ. The CDR3 reads CASSLGGAEGTQYF. Written as DNA, the CDR3 is TGCGCCAGCAGCTTGGGGGGGGCCGAGGGGACCCAGTACTTC.

This chain links TRBV4-3 with TRBJ2-5; D possibly corresponds to TRBD2 (6 bases). This CDR3 has 15 amino acids. The germline gives CDR1 LGHNA, CDR2 YSLEER. The V end was cut by 5 bases, the J end by 1 base, with 14 bases between. CDR3 sequence reads: CASSASGRTQETQYF. As DNA, the CDR3 is TGCGCCAGCAGCGCTTCGGGGAGGACCCAAGAGACCCAGTACTTC.

The rearrangement joins TRBV6-5 to TRBJ1-6, with 7 bases fitting TRBD1. This CDR3 has 17 residues. Germline CDR1 reads MNHEY; CDR2 reads SVGAGI. V was clipped by 0 bases and J by 8 bases; unmatched bases: 10. In nucleotides, the CDR3 is TGTGCCAGCAGTTACTCGGGGCCCCGGACAGGAGATTCACCCCTCCACTTT. This gives the protein CASSYSGPRTGDSPLHF.

The rearrangement links TRBV7-9 to TRBJ2-1, with D perhaps matching TRBD2 (6 bases). The V end lost 0 bases, the J end lost 2 bases, and 14 bases lay between the germline ends. CDR1 and CDR2 from the germline V gene are SEHNR and FQNEAQ (reference sequence). CDR3 length: 17 amino acids. The CDR3 nucleotides read TGTGCCAGCAGCTTAGCGGGGCGGGGCCCGACCTACAATGAGCAGTTCTTC. It encodes CASSLAGRGPTYNEQFF.

The CDR3 reads CATSRERGGADTQYF. The CDR3 DNA follows: TGTGCCACCAGCAGAGAGAGGGGGGGAGCAGATACGCAGTATTTT. The chain has TRBV15 and TRBJ2-3; possibly TRBD2 for D (7 bases). V was cut by 0 bases and J by 4 bases, with 11 bases left in between. This CDR3 is 15 amino acids long. Germline lookup yields CDR1 LNHNV and CDR2 YYDKDF (reference sequence).

This clonotype was recorded at least ten times. This sequence joins TRBV20-1 and TRBJ1-5; D remains ambiguous. The CDR3 runs 14 residues. V was shortened by 1 base and J by 5 bases, with 12 bases between the two germline ends. Germline V gives CDR1 DFQATT, CDR2 SNEGSKA (reference sequence). The CDR3 sequence is CSARAGSFHQPQHF. The CDR3 DNA follows: TGCAGTGCTAGAGCGGGATCATTCCATCAGCCCCAGCATTTT.

In its sample, this clonotype was seen a few times. CDR3: CATSEPLGTSGVSYEQYF. CDR3 DNA: TGTGCCACCAGTGAACCACTCGGGACTAGCGGGGTCTCCTACGAGCAGTACTTC. The chain is built from TRBV24-1 and TRBJ2-7; 13 positions match TRBD2. Germline V gene sequence: CDR1 KGHDR, CDR2 SFDVKD. This CDR3 contains 18 residues. V trimming: 4 bases; J trimming: 0 bases; junction bases outside the gene matches: 8.

The rearrangement uses TRBV4-3 and TRBJ2-3; TRBD1 aligns across 9 bases. In germline, CDR1 is LGHNA, CDR2 YSLEER. CDR3 length: 17 residues. The trim removed 0 bases at V and 2 bases at J, leaving 6 bases unmatched. The CDR3 loop reads CASSQERGTGYTDTQYF. As DNA, the CDR3 is TGCGCCAGCAGCCAAGAAAGAGGGACAGGGTACACAGATACGCAGTATTTT.